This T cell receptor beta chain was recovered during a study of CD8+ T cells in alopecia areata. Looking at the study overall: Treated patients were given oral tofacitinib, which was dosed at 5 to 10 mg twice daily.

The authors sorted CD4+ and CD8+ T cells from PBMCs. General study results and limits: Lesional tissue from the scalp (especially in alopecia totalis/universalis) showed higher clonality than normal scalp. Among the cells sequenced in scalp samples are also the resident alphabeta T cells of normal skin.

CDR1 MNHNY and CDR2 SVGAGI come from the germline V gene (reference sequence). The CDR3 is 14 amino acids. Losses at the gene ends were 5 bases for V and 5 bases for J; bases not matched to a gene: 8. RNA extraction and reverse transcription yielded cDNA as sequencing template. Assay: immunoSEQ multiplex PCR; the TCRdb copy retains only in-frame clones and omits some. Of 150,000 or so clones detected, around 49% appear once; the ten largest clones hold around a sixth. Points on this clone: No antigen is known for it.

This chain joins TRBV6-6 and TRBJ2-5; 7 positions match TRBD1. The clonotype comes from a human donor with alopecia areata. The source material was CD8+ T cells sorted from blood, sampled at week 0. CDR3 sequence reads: CASSTRQGRETQYF. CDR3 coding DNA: TGTGCCAGCAGTACCAGACAGGGTAGGGAGACCCAGTACTTC.